The 13 T cell receptor beta chains given below trace back to one sample, sequenced in a study of T cell repertoires in cytomegalovirus infection. Antigens of these TCRs are unknown. Using its own MiXCR run on the reads, TCRdb lists one record per CDR3 protein. The repertoire holds about 920,000 distinct CDR3 sequences, with 30% to 40% as singletons. Sequencing was performed on cultured CD8+ T cells from PBMCs, taken from culture after CMV antigen stimulation. Receptors originate from a human donor in good health (CMV status not recorded). Some clones in this sample may be carry-over from other donors' samples.

In DNA, the CDR3 is TGTGCCAGCACTCTGGCCCTAGAAGGACGGGGCTACACCTTC. Its protein is CASTLALEGRGYTF. This chain links TRBV12-3 or TRBV12-4 with TRBJ1-2; D uncertain. V gave up 7 bases and J gave up 8 bases, with 20 bases separating them. This CDR3 is built from 14 residues.

J is TRBJ2-3 and V is TRBV4-3; 13 bases align to TRBD2. Germline V gives CDR1 LGHNA, CDR2 YSLEER. The CDR3 has 18 residues. V trimming: 4 bases; J trimming: 1 base; junction bases outside the gene matches: 8. The CDR3, as DNA: TGCGCCAGCAGCCCAAGGACTAGCGGGGGACCACGCACAGATACGCAGTATTTT. Protein: CASSPRTSGGPRTDTQYF.

This clonotype was counted a few times. This sequence joins TRBV6-5 and TRBJ2-3, with D hard to call. The CDR3 contains 13 residues. With 1 base removed from V and 5 bases from J, the gap between germline ends came to 7 bases. Germline V gene lookup returns CDR1 MNHEY and CDR2 SVGAGI. The CDR3 sequence is CASSYFPLDTQYF. The CDR3 nucleotides are TGTGCCAGCAGTTACTTTCCTCTAGATACGCAGTATTTT.

This clonotype came up a few times. The rearrangement joins TRBV4-2 to TRBJ1-5; D possibly corresponds to TRBD1 (6 bases). V was cut by 0 bases and J by 8 bases, with 17 bases left in between. CDR3 length equals 16 residues. Germline V gene lookup returns CDR1 LGHNA and CDR2 YNFKEQ. CDR3 in DNA: TGTGCCAGCAGCCAAGAACAGGGAAAAGGTGGGGAGCCCCAGCATTTT. Residues: CASSQEQGKGGEPQHF.

This clonotype was recorded a few times. The V call is TRBV19, the J call TRBJ1-2; 7 bases map to TRBD1. This CDR3 has 12 amino acids. With 7 bases clipped from V and 8 bases from J, the junction kept 7 bases outside the gene matches. Germline CDR1 reads LNHDA; CDR2 reads SQIVND (reference sequence). As DNA, the CDR3 is TGTGCCAGTACTACAGGGGCCCAGGGCTACACCTTC. It specifies CASTTGAQGYTF.

Concerning this clonotype itself: The junction shows a germline mismatch at one end, possibly a read error. This sequence joins TRBV14 and TRBJ1-6; tentatively, D is TRBD1 (6 bases). The CDR3 spans 18 residues. Per germline, CDR1 SGHDN and CDR2 FVKESK. The CDR3 bases are TGTGCCAGCAACCAACTCCCTCCGGGACAAGCTTATAATTCACCCCTCCACTTT. It codes for CASNQLPPGQAYNSPLHF.

There are a few counts of this clonotype. The rearrangement joins TRBV6-5 to TRBJ2-1, with D perhaps TRBD2 (7 bases). Trimming pared 0 bases from V and 3 bases from J, leaving 12 bases between. The CDR3 totals 16 residues. Germline V gives CDR1 MNHEY, CDR2 SVGAGI. The DNA of the CDR3 is TGTGCCAGCAGTTACTCGAGGGAGGGGGACTACAATGAGCAGTTCTTC. It codes for CASSYSREGDYNEQFF.

This chain links TRBV7-9 with TRBJ2-7; D not certain. Per germline, CDR1 SEHNR and CDR2 FQNEAQ (reference sequence). Deletions cut 6 bases from V and 7 bases from J, with 10 bases between. The CDR3 totals 11 residues. CDR3 sequence: CASSSRWEQYF. For the CDR3, the DNA is TGTGCCAGCAGTAGTCGGTGGGAGCAGTACTTC.

The chain joins TRBV28 to TRBJ1-2; D remains unclear. The CDR3 consists of 14 residues. Germline values: CDR1 MDHEN, CDR2 SYDVKM. V shed 5 bases and J shed 6 bases, with 16 bases lying between them. The CDR3 here is CASSPFGRLDGYTF. In nucleotides, the CDR3 is TGTGCCAGCAGTCCCTTCGGCCGGTTGGATGGCTACACCTTC.

This clonotype came up a few times. This rearrangement joins TRBV6-5 to TRBJ2-2; a possible D gene is TRBD1 (6 bases). CDR1 MNHEY and CDR2 SVGAGI come from the germline V gene. V lost 4 bases, J lost 6 bases, and 12 bases lay in between. CDR3 length: 14 amino acids. The CDR3 DNA is TGTGCCAGCAGTTGGGACACTATCTCCGGGGAGCTGTTTTTT. Protein product: CASSWDTISGELFF.

This clonotype was counted between two and nine times. The chain joins TRBV12-3 or TRBV12-4 to TRBJ2-5, with TRBD2 identical over 10 bases. The CDR3 has 16 amino acids. Losses at the gene ends were 1 base for V and 5 bases for J; bases not matched to a gene: 7. The CDR3 is CASSLGVGLATETQYF. CDR3 nucleotide sequence: TGTGCCAGCAGTTTAGGAGTGGGACTAGCGACTGAGACCCAGTACTTC.

The rearrangement links TRBV5-8 to TRBJ2-5; D unresolved. Germline CDR1 reads SGHTS; CDR2 reads YDEGEE. Between the trimmed V and J ends, which lost 0 bases and 2 bases, there was a span of 5 bases. This CDR3 region has 13 residues. CDR3 DNA: TGTGCCAGCAGCTTGGCTATGCAAGAGACCCAGTACTTC. This gives the protein CASSLAMQETQYF.

The rearrangement joins TRBV27 to TRBJ1-2, with 8 nucleotides matching TRBD1. J was trimmed by 4 bases and V by 6 bases; bases with no gene match: 7. The V gene's germline CDR1 is MNHEY and CDR2 SMNVEV (reference sequence). This CDR3 has 14 residues. DNA of the CDR3: TGTGCCAGCAGAGGACAGGGAACTGTCTATGGCTACACCTTC. As protein: CASRGQGTVYGYTF.